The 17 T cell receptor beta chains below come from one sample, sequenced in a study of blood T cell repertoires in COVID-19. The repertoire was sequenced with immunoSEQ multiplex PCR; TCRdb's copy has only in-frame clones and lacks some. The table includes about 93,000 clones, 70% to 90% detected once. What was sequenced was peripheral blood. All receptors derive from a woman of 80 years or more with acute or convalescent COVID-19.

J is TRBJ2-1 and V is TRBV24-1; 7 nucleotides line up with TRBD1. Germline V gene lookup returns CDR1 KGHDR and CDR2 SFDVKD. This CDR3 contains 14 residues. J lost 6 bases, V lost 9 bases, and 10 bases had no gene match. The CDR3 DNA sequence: TGTGCCACCGAAGACAGGGTTCAGGCCAATGAGCAGTTCTTC. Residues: CATEDRVQANEQFF.

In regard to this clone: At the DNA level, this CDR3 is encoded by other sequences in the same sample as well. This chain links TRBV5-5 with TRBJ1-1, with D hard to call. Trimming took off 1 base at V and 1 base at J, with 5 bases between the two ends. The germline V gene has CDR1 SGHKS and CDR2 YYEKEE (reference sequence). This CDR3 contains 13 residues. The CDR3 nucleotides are TGTGCCAGCAGCTTGACCGGGAACACTGAAGCTTTCTTT. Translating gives CASSLTGNTEAFF.

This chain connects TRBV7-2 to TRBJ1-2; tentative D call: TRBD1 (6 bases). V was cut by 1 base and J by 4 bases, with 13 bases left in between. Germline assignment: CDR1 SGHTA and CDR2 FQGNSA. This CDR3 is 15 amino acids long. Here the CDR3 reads CASSLERGFFYGYTF. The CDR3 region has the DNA TGTGCCAGCAGCTTAGAAAGGGGGTTCTTCTATGGCTACACCTTC.

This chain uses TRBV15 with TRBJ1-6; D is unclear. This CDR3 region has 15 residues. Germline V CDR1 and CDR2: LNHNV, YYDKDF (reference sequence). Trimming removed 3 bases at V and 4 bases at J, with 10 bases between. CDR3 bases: TGTGCCACCAGCAGCGACAAGGAATATAATTCACCCCTCCACTTT. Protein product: CATSSDKEYNSPLHF.

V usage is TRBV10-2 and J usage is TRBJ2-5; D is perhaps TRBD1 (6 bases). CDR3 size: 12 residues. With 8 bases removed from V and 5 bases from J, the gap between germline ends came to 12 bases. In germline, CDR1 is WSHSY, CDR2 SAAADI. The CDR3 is CASGDIRETQYF. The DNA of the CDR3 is TGCGCCAGCGGGGACATAAGGGAGACCCAGTACTTC.

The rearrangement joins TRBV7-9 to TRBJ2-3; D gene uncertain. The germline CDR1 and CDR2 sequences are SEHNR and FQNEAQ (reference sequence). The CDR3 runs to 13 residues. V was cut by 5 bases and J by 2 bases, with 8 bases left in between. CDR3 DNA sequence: TGTGCCAGCAGCACAAAAAACACAGATACGCAGTATTTT. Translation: CASSTKNTDTQYF.

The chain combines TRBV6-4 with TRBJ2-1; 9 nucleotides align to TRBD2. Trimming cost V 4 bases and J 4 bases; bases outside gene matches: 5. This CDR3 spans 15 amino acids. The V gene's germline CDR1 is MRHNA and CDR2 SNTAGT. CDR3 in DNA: TGTGCCAGCAGTGTTCGAGCGGGGGGTTACAATGAGCAGTTCTTC. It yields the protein CASSVRAGGYNEQFF.

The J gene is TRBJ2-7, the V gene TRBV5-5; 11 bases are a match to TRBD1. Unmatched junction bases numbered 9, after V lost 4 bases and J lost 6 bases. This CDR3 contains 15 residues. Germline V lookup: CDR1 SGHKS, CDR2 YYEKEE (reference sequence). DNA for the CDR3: TGTGCCAGCAGCCTGCTAGTGGACAGGGGGCTCGAGCAGTACTTC. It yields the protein CASSLLVDRGLEQYF.

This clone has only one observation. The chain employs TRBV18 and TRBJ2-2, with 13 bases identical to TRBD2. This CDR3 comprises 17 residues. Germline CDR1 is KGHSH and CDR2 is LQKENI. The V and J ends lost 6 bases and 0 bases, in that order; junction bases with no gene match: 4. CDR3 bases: TGTGCCAGCTCGCAACTAGCGGGGGGGCCGAACACCGGGGAGCTGTTTTTT. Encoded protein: CASSQLAGGPNTGELFF.

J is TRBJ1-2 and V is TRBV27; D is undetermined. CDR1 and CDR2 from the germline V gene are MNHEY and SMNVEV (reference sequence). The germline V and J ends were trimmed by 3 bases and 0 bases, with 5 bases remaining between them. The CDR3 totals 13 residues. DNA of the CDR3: TGTGCCAGCAGTTTGTCCGCTAACTATGGCTACACCTTC. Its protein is CASSLSANYGYTF.

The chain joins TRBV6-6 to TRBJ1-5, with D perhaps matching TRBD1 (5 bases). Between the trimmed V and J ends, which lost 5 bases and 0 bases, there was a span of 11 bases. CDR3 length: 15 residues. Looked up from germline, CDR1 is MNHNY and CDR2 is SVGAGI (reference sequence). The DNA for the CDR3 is TGTGCCAGCAGTCCTCAGGGTAGTAGCAATCAGCCCCAGCATTTT. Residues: CASSPQGSSNQPQHF.

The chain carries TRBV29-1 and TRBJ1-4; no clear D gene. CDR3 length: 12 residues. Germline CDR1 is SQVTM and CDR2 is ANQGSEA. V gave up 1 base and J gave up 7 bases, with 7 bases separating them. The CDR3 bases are TGCAGCGTTGAAGGGGAGGGTGAAAAACTGTTTTTT. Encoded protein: CSVEGEGEKLFF.

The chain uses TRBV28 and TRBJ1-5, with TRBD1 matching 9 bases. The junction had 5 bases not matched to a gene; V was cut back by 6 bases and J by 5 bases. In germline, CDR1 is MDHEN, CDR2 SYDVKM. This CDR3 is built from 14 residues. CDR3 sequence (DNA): TGTGCCAGCAGCCCGGGACAGGGTTATCAGCCCCAGCATTTT. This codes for CASSPGQGYQPQHF.

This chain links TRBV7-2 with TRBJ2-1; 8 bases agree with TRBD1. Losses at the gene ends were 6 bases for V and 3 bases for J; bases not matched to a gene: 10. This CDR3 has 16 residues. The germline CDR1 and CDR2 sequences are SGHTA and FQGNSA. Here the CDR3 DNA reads TGTGCCAGCAGAACAGGGGGTCCGACGATCTACAATGAGCAGTTCTTC. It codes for CASRTGGPTIYNEQFF.

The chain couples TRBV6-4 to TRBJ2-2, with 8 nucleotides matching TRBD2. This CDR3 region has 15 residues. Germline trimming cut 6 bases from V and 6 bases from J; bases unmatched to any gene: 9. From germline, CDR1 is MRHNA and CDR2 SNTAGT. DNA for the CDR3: TGTGCCAGCAGCCCTCGTTCGGGGGGGGCCGGGGAGCTGTTTTTT. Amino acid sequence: CASSPRSGGAGELFF.

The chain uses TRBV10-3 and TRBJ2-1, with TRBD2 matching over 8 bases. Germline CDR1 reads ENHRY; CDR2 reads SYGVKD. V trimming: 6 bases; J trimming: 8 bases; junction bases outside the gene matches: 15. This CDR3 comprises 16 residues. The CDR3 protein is CAISRGASGLSDEQFF. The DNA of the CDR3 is TGTGCCATCAGCCGAGGGGCTAGCGGGTTGTCAGATGAGCAGTTCTTC.

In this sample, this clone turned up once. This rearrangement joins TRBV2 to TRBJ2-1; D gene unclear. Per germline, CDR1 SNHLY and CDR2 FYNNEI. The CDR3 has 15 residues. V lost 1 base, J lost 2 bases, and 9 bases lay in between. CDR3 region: CASSEDGLTYNEQFF. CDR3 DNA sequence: TGTGCCAGCAGTGAAGATGGGCTAACCTACAATGAGCAGTTCTTC.